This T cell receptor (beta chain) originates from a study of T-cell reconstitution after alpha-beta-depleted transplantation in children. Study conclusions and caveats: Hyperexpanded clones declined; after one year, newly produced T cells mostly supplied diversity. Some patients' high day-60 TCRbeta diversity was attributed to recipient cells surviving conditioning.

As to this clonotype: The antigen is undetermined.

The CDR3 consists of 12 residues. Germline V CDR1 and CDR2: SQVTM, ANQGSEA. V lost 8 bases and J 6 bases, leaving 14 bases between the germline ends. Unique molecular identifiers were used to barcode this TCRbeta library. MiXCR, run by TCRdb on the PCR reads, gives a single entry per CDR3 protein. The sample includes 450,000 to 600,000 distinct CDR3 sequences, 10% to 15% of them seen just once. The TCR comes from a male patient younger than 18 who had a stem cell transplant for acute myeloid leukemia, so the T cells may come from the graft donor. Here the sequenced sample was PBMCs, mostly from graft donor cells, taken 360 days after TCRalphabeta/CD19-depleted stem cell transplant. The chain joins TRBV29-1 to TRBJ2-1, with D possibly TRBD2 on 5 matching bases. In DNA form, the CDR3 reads TGCAGCCCGGGCAACGGGATCAATGAGCAGTTCTTC. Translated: CSPGNGINEQFF.